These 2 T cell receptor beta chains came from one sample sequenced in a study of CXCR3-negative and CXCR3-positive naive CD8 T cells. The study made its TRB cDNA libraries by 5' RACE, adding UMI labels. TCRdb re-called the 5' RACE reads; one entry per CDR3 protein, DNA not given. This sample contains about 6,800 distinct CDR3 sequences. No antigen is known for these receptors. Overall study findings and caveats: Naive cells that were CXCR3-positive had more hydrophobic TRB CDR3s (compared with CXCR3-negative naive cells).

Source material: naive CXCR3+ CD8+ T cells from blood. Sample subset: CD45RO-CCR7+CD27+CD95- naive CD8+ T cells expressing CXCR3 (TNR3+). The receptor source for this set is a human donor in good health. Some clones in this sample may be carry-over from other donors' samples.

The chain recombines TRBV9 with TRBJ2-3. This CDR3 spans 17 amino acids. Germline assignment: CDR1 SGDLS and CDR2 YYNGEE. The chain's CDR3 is CASSVDPNTIFQDTQYF.

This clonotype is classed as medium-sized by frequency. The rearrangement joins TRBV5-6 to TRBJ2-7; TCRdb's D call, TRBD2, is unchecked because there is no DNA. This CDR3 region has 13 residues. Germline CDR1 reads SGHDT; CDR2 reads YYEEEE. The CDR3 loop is CASSFSWPLEQYF.